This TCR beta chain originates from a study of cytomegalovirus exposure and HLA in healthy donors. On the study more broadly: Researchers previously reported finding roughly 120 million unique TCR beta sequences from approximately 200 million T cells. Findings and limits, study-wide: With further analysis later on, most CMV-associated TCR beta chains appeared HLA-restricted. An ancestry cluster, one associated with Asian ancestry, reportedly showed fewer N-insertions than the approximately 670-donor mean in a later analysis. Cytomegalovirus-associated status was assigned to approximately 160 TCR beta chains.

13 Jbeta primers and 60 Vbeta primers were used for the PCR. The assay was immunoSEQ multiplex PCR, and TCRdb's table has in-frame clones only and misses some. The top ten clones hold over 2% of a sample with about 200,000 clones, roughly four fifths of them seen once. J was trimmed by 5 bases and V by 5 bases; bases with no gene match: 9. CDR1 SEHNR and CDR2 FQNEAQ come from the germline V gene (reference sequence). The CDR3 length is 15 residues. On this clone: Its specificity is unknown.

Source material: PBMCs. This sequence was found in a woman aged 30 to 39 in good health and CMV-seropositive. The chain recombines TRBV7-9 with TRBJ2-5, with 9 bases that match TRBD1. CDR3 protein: CASSPSLTGGETQYF. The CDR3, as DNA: TGTGCCAGCAGCCCCTCCTTGACAGGGGGGGAGACCCAGTACTTC.